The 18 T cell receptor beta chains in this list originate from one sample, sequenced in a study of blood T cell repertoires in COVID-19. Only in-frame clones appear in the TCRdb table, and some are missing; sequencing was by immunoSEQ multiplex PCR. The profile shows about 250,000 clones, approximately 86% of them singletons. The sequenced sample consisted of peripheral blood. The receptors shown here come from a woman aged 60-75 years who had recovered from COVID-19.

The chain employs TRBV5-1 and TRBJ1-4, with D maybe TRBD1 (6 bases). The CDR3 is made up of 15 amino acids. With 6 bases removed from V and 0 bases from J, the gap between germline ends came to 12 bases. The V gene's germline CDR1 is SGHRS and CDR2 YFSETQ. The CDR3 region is CASMLGTTTNEKLFF. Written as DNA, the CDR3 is TGCGCCAGCATGTTGGGGACAACAACTAATGAAAAACTGTTTTTT.

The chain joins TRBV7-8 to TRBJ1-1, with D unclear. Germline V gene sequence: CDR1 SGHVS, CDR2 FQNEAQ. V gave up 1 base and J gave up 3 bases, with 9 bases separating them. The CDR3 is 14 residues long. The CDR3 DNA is TGTGCCAGCAGCTTAGGGAGGTTAGACACTGAAGCTTTCTTT. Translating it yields CASSLGRLDTEAFF.

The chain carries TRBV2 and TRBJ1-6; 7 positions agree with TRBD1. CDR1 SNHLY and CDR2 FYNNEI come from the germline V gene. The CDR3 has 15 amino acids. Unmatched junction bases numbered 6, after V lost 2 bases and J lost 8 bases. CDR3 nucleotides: TGTGCCAGCAGTGAAAATAGGGACAGACATTCACCCCTCCACTTT. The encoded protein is CASSENRDRHSPLHF. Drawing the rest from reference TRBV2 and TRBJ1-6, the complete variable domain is EPEVTQTPSHQVTQMGQEVILRCVPISNHLYFYWYRQILGQKVEFLVSFYNNEISEKSEIFDDQFSVERPDGSNFTLKIRSTKLEDSAMYFCASSENRDRHSPLHFGNGTRLTVT.

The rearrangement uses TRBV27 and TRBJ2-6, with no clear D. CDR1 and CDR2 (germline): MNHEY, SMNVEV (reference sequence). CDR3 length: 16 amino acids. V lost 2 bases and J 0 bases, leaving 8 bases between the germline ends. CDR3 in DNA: TGTGCCAGCAGTTTAATGGCAGACTCTGGGGCCAACGTCCTGACTTTC. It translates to CASSLMADSGANVLTF.

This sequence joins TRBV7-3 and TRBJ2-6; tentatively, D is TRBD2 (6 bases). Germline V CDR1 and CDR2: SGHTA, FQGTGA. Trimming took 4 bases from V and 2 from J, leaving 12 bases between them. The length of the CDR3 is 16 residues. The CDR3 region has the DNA TGTGCCAGCAGCTCAGGGCGCGGGGCTGGGGCCAACGTCCTGACTTTC. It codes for CASSSGRGAGANVLTF.

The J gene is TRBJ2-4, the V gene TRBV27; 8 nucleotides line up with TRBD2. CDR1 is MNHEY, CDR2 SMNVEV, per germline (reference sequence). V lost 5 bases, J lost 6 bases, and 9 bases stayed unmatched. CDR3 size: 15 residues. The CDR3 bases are TGTGCCAGCAGTCAATTCGGGGGGGCTGGAAACATTCAGTACTTC. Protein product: CASSQFGGAGNIQYF.

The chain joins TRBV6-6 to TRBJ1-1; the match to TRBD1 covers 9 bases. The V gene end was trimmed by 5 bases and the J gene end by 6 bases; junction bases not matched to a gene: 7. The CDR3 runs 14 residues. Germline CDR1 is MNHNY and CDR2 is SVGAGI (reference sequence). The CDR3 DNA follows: TGTGCCAGCAGTCACCACAGGGGGCGGGCTGAAGCTTTCTTT. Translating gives CASSHHRGRAEAFF.

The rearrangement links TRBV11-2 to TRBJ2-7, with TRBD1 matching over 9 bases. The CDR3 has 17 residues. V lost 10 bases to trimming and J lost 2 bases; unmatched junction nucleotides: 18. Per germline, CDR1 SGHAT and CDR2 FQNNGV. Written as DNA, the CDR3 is TGTGCCACCAACAGGGGGCTAGGCGGCTTGGGGGCCTACGAGCAGTACTTC. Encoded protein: CATNRGLGGLGAYEQYF.

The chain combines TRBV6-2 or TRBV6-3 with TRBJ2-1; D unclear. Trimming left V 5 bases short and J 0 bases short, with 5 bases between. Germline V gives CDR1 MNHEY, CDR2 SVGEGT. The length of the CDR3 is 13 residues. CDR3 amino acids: CASSRSSYNEQFF. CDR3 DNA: TGTGCCAGCAGTAGGAGCTCCTACAATGAGCAGTTCTTC.

CDR3 sequence (DNA): TGTGCCAGCAGCTCCCCAGGGGGGAACATTCAGTACTTC. This gives the protein CASSSPGGNIQYF. This sequence joins TRBV6-5 and TRBJ2-4, with TRBD1 as a possible D gene (7 bases). Germline lookup yields CDR1 MNHEY and CDR2 SVGAGI. V lost 6 bases and J 7 bases, leaving 13 bases between the germline ends. CDR3 length equals 13 residues.

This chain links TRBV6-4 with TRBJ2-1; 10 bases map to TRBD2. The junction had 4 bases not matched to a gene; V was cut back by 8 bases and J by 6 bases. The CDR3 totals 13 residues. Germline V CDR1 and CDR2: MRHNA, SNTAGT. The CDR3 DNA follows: TGTGCCAGCCAGCGGGAGGGGTCCAATGAGCAGTTCTTC. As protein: CASQREGSNEQFF.

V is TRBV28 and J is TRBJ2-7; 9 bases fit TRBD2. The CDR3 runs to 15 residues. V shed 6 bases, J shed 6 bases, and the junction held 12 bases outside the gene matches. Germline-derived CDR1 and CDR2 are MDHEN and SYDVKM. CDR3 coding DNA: TGTGCCAGCAGAACCCCTAGCGGGACTTCAGGCGAGCAGTACTTC. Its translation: CASRTPSGTSGEQYF.

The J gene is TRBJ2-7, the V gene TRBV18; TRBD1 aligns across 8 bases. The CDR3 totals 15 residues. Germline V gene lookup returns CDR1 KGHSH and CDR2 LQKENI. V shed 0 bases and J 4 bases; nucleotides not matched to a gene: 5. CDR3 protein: CASSPPQGARYEQYF. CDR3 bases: TGTGCCAGCTCACCACCGCAGGGGGCGAGGTACGAGCAGTACTTC.

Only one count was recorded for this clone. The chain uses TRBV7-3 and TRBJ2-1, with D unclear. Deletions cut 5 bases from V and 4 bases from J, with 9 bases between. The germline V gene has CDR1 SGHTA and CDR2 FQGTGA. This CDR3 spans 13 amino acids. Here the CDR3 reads CASSTRDYNEQFF. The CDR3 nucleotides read TGTGCCAGCAGCACTCGCGATTACAATGAGCAGTTCTTC.

As DNA, the CDR3 is TGTGCCAGCAAAGAGGGGACAGCTGGATCACCCCTCCACTTT. It codes for CASKEGTAGSPLHF. V is TRBV2 and J is TRBJ1-6, with 7 bases aligning to TRBD1. V shed 7 bases and J 10 bases; nucleotides not matched to a gene: 10. The CDR3 sequence is 14 residues long. Germline assignment: CDR1 SNHLY and CDR2 FYNNEI. Based on the CDR3 plus reference TRBV2 and TRBJ1-6, the full variable domain is EPEVTQTPSHQVTQMGQEVILRCVPISNHLYFYWYRQILGQKVEFLVSFYNNEISEKSEIFDDQFSVERPDGSNFTLKIRSTKLEDSAMYFCASKEGTAGSPLHFGNGTRLTVT.

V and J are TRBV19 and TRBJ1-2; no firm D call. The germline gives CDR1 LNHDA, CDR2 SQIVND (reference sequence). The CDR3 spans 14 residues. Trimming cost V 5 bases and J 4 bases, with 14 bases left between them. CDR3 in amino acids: CASSPSTVSYGYTF. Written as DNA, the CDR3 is TGTGCCAGTAGTCCCTCCACAGTTTCCTATGGCTACACCTTC.

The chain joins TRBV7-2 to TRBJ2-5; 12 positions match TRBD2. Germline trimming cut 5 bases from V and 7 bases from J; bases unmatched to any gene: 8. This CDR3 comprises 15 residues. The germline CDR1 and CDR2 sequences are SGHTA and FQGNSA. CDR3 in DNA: TGTGCCAGCAGCCTCAGACTAGCGGGGGAGGGGACCCAGTACTTC. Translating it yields CASSLRLAGEGTQYF.

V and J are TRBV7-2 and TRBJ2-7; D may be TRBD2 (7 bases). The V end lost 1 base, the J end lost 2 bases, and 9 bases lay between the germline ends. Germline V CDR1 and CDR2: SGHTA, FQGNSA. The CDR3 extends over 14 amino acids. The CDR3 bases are TGTGCCAGCAGCTTAGAGGGGGGGGCCTACGAGCAGTACTTC. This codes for CASSLEGGAYEQYF.